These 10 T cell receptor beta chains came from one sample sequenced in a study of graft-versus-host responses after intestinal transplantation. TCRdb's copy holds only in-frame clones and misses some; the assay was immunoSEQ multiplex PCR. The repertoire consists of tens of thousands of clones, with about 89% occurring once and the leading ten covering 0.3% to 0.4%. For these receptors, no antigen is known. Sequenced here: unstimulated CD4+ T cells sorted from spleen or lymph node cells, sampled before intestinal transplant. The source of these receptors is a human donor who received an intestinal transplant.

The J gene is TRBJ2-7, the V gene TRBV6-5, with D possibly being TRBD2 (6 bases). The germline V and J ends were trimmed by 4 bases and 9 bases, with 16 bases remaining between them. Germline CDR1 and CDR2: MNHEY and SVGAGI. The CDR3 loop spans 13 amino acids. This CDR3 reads CASSSSGTWRQYF. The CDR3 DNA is TGTGCCAGCAGTTCCTCCGGGACTTGGAGGCAGTACTTC.

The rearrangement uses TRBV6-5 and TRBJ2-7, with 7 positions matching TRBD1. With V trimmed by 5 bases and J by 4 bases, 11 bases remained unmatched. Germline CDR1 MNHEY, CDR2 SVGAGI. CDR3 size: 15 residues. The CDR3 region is CASSALGDSQYEQYF. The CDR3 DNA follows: TGTGCCAGCAGTGCCCTGGGGGACAGTCAGTACGAGCAGTACTTC.

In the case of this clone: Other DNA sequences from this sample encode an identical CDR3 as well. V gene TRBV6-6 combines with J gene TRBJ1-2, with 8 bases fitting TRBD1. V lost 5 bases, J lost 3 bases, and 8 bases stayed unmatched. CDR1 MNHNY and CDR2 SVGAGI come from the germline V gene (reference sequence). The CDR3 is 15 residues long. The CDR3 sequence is CASSGQGARDYGYTF. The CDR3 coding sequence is TGTGCCAGCAGTGGCCAGGGGGCCAGGGACTATGGCTACACCTTC.

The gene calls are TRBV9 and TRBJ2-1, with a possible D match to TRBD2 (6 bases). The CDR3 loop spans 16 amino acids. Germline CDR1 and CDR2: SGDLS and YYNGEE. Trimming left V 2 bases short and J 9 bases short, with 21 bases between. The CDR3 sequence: CASSVSPEASAGEQFF. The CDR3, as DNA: TGTGCCAGCAGCGTTTCCCCTGAGGCTAGCGCGGGTGAGCAGTTCTTC. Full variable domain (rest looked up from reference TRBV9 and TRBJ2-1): DSGVTQTPKHLITATGQRVTLRCSPRSGDLSVYWYQQSLDQGLQFLIQYYNGEERAKGNILERFSAQQFPDLHSELNLSSLELGDSALYFCASSVSPEASAGEQFFGPGTRLTVL.

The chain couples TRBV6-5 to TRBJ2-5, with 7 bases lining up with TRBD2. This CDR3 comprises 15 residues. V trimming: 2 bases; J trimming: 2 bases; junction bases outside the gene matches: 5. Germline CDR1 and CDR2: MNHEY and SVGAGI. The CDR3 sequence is CASSYGLAEQETQYF. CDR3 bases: TGTGCCAGCAGTTACGGGCTAGCGGAACAAGAGACCCAGTACTTC.

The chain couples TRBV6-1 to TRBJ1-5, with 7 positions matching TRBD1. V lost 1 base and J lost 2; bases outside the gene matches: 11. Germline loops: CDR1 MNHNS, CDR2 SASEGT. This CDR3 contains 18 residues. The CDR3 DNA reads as TGTGCCAGCAGTGAAGTTCGGACAGGCAAGGTAGGCAATCAGCCCCAGCATTTT. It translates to CASSEVRTGKVGNQPQHF.

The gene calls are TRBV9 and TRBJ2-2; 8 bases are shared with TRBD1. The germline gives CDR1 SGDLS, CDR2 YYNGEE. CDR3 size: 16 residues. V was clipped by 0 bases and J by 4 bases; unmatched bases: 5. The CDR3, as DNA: TGTGCCAGCAGCGTAGGGGACAGGTTAGGCACCGGGGAGCTGTTTTTT. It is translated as CASSVGDRLGTGELFF.

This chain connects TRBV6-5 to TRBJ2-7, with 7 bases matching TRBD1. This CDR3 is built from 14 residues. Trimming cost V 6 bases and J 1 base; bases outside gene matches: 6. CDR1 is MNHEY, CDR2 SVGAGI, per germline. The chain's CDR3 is CASRRRQGSYEQYF. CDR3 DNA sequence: TGTGCCAGCAGACGGCGACAGGGTTCCTACGAGCAGTACTTC.

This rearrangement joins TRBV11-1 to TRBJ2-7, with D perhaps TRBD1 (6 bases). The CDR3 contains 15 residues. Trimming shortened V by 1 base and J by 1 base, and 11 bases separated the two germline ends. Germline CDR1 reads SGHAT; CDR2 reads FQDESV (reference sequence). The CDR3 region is CASSLVRGNSYEQYF. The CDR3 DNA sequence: TGTGCCAGCAGCTTAGTGAGGGGGAATTCCTACGAGCAGTACTTC.

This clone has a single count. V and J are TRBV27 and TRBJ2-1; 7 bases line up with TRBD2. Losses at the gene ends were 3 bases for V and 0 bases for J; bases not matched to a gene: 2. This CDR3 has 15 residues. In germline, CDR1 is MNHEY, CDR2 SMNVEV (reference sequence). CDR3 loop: CASSLGDYSYNEQFF. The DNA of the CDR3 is TGTGCCAGCAGTTTGGGGGACTACTCCTACAATGAGCAGTTCTTC.